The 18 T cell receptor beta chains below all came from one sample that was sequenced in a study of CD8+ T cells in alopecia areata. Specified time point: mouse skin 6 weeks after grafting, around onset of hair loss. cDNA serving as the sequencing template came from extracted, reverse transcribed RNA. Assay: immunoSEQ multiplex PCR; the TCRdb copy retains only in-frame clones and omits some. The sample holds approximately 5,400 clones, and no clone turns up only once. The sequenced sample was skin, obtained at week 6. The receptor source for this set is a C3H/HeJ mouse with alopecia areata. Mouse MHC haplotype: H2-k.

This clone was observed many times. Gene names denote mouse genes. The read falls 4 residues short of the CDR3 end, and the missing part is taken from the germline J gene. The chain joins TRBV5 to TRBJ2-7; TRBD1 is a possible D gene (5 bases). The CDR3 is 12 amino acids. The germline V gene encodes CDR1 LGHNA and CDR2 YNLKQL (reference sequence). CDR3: CASSQDRDEQYF. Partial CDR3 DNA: TGTGCCAGCAGCCAAGACAGGGAT.

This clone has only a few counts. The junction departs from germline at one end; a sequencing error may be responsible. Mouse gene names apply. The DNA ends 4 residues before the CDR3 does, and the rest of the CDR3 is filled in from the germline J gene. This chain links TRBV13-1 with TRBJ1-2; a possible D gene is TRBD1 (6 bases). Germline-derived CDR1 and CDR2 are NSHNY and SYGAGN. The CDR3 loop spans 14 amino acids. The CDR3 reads CASGDRTENSDYTF. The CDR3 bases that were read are TGTGCCAGCGGTGATCGGACAGAAAACTCC.

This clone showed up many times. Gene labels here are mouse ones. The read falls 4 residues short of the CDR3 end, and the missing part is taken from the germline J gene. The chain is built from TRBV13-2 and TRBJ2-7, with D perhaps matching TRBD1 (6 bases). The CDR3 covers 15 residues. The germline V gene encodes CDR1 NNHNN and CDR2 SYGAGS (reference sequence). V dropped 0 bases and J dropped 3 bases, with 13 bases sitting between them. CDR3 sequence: CASGDAGRDNYEQYF. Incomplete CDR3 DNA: TGTGCCAGCGGTGATGCAGGGCGGGACAACTAT.

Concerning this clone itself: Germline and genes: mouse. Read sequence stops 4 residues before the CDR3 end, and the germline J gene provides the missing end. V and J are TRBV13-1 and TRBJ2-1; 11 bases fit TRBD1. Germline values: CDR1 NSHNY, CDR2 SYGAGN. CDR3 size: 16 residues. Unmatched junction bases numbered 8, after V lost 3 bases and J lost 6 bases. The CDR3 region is CASSGPGQGGAAEQFF. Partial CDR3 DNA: TGTGCCAGCAGTGGCCCGGGACAGGGGGGGGCTGCT.

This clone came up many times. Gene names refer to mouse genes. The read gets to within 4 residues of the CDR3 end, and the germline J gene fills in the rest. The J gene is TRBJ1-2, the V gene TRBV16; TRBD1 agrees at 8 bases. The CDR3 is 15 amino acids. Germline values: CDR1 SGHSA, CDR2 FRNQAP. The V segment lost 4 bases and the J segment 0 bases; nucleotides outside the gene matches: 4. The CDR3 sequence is CASSSTGDPNSDYTF. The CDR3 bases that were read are TGTGCAAGCAGCTCGACAGGGGATCCAAACTCC.

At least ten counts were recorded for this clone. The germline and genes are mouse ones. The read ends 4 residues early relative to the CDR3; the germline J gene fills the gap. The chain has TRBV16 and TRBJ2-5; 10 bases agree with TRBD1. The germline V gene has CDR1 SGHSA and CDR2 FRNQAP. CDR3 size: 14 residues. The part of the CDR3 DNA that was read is TGTGCAAGCAGCTTGCGACAGGGGGCAGAC. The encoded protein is CASSLRQGAD. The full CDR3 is CASSLRQGADTQYF.

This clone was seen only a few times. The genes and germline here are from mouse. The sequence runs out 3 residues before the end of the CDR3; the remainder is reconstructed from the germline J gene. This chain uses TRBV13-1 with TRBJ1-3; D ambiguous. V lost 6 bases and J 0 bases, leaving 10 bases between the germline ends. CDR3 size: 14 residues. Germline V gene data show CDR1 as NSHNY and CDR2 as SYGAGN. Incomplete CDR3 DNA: TGTGCCAGCACCCAGACAACTTCTGGAAATACG. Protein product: CASTQTTSGNT. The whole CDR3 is CASTQTTSGNTLYF.

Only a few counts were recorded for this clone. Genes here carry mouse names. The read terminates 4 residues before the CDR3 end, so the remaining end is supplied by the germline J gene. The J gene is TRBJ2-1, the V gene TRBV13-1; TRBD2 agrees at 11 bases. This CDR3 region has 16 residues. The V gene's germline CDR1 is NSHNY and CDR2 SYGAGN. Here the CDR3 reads CASSDLLGGRGAEQFF. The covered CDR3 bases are TGTGCCAGCAGTGACCTACTGGGGGGGCGCGGGGCT.

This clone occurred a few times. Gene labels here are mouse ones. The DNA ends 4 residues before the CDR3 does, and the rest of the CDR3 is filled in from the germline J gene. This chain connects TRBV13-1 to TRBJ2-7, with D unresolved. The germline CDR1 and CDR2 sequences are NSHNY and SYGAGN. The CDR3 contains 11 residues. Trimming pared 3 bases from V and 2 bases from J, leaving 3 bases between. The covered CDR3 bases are TGTGCCAGCAGTGCAACCTAT. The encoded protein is CASSATY. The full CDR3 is CASSATYEQYF.

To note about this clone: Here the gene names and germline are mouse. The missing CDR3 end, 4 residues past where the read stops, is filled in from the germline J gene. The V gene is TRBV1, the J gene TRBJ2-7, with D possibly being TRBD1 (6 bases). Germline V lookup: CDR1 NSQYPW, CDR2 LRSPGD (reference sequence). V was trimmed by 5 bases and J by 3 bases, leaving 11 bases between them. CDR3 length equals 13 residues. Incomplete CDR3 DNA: TGCACCTGCAGTCCCCGGGACAACTAT. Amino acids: CTCSPRDNY. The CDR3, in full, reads CTCSPRDNYEQYF.

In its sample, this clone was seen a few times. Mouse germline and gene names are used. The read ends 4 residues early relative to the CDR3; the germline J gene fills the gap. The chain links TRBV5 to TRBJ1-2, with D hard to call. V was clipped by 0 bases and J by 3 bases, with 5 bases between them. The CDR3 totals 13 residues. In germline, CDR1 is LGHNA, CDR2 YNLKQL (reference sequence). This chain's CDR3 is CASSQDQDSDYTF. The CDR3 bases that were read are TGTGCCAGCAGCCAAGATCAGGACTCC.

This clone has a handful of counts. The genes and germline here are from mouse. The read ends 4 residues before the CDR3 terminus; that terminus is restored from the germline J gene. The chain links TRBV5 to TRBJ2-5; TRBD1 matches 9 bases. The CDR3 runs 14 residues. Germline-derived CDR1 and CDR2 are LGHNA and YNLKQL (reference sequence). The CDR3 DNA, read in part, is TGTGCCAGCAGCCTACAGGGGGCGGGGGAC. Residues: CASSLQGAGD. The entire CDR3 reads CASSLQGAGDTQYF.

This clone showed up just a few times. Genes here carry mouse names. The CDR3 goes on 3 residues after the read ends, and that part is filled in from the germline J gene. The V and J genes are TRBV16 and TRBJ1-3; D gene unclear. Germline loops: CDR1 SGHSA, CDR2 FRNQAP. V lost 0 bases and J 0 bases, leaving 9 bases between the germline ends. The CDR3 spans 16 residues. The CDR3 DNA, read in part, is TGTGCAAGCAGCTTAGATTTACTCTTTTCTGGAAATACG. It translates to CASSLDLLFSGNT. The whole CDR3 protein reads CASSLDLLFSGNTLYF.

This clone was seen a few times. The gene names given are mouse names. Partial CDR3 DNA: TGTGCCAGCAGCTCCCGGGGGGGGACAGAA. This gives the protein CASSSRGGTE. The full CDR3 reads CASSSRGGTETLYF. The rearrangement links TRBV4 to TRBJ2-3, with TRBD2 matching 7 bases. The read halts 4 residues ahead of the CDR3 end, with the missing end drawn from the germline J gene. There are 14 residues in the CDR3. The V segment lost 4 bases and the J segment 4 bases; nucleotides outside the gene matches: 5. The germline gives CDR1 LGHDT, CDR2 YNNKQL (reference sequence).

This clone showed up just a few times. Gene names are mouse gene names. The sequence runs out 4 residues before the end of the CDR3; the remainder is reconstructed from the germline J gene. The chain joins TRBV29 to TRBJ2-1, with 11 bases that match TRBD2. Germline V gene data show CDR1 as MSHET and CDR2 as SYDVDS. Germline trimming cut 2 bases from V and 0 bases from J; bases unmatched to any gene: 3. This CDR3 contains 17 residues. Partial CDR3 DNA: TGTGCTAGCAGTTTAAGGGACTGGGGGACTAACTATGCT. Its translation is CASSLRDWGTNYA. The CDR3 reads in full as CASSLRDWGTNYAEQFF. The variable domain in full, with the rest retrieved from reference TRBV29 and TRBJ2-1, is DMKVTQMPRYLIKRMGENVLLECGQDMSHETMYWYRQDPGLGLQLIYISYDVDSNSEGDIPKGYRVSRKKREHFSLILDSAKTNQTSVYFCASSLRDWGTNYAEQFFGPGTRLTVL.

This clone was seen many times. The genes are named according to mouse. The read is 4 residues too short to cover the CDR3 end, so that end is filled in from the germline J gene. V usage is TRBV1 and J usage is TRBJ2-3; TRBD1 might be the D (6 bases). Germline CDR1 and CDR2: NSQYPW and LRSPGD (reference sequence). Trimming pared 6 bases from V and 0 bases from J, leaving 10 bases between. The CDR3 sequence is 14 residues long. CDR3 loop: CTCSGTTSAETLYF. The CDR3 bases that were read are TGCACCTGCAGCGGGACAACTAGTGCAGAA.

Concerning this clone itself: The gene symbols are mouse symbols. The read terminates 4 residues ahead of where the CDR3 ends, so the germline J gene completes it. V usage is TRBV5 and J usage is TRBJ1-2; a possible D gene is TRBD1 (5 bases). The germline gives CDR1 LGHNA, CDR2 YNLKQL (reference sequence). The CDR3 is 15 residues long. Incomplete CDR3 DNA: TGTGCCAGCAGCCAATCGGACTGGGGGGTGGGC. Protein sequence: CASSQSDWGVG. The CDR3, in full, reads CASSQSDWGVGDYTF.

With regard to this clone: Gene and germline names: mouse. CDR3 bases read: TGCACCTGCAGTGCCGGGACAGGGGAC. Its protein product is CTCSAGTGD. The complete CDR3 protein is CTCSAGTGDTQYF. The rearrangement uses TRBV1 and TRBJ2-5, with TRBD1 identical over 9 bases. The sequence runs out 4 residues before the end of the CDR3; the remainder is reconstructed from the germline J gene. Looked up from germline, CDR1 is NSQYPW and CDR2 is LRSPGD (reference sequence). There are 13 residues in the CDR3.